This T cell receptor beta chain comes out of a study of cytomegalovirus exposure and HLA in healthy donors. Findings and limits, study-wide: By HLA locus, TCR association rates varied in a later analysis, with DRB1 showing the most and HLA-C the fewest. Accurate prediction of HLA-A and HLA-B alleles (for most subjects) was reportedly achieved from TCR beta sequences.

With regard to this clone: Antigen unknown. One end of the junction varies from germline; a read error may be responsible.

Primers for the PCR totalled 60 Vbeta and 13 Jbeta. This table comes from immunoSEQ multiplex PCR, and its TCRdb copy is limited to in-frame clones, with some not included. The table records around 150,000 clones, under 90% of them present only once. This CDR3 has 13 amino acids. Per the germline V gene, CDR1 is GTSNPN and CDR2 is SVGIG (reference sequence). The sequencing input was PBMCs. This chain connects TRBV30 to TRBJ1-2; D is possibly TRBD1 (6 bases). This TCR was sampled from a man younger than 30 in good health and CMV-seronegative. The CDR3 nucleotides are TGTGCCTGGAGGCCACCCGCAGGGGCTGGCCACACCTTC. Protein product: CAWRPPAGAGHTF.